This T cell receptor beta chain was captured by sequencing in a study of T-cell memory formation after mild COVID-19. At the level of the study: For the most part, TCR clusters were specific to one donor. Findings and limits, study-wide: Contracting clones, day 15 to 85, had balanced CD4/CD8, and later expanders favored CD4+. CD4+ contracting clones were mainly CM and EM; CD8+ ones, EMRA. Still unconfirmed is whether the second-wave clones peaking on day 37 recognized SARS-CoV-2.

Looked up from germline, CDR1 is SGHTA and CDR2 is FQGTGA. V lost 0 bases, J lost 2 bases, and 10 bases stayed unmatched. The CDR3 has 18 residues. TCRdb fed the 5' RACE reads into MiXCR, producing one record per CDR3 protein. Of around 390,000 distinct CDR3 sequences in the sample, approximately 15% are singletons; the top ten hold roughly 21%. This clonotype has a handful of counts. The target antigen is unknown. The J gene is TRBJ2-1, the V gene TRBV7-3; 7 bases are a match to TRBD2. The receptor was derived from a man aged 18 to 29 who had mild COVID-19 (a few samples of this study predate the infection). Cell type and time point are not known. The specimen sequenced was PBMCs or a T cell subset sorted from them (not recorded which). DNA for the CDR3: TGTGCCAGCAGCTTAACGCCGGCAGGGACTACGACCTACAATGAGCAGTTCTTC. It yields the protein CASSLTPAGTTTYNEQFF.